Shown below are 2 T cell receptor beta chains from a single sample sequenced in a study of identical twins. TCRdb independently ran MiXCR on the 5' RACE reads; one entry per CDR3 protein. The data contain approximately 700,000 distinct CDR3 sequences, around 6.1% of them singletons. Sequences were obtained from naive T cells sorted from blood. These receptor sequences come from a man aged 18 to 35 in good health.

J is TRBJ2-2 and V is TRBV11-1; the match to TRBD2 covers 12 bases. Germline assignment: CDR1 SGHAT and CDR2 FQDESV (reference sequence). The ends lost 6 bases at V and 1 base at J; junction bases unmatched: 9. The CDR3 extends over 18 amino acids. CDR3 nucleotide sequence: TGTGCCAGCAGTCCCGTCGGACTAGCGGGAATGAACACCGGGGAGCTGTTTTTT. It specifies CASSPVGLAGMNTGELFF.

At least ten counts were recorded for this clonotype. The chain joins TRBV20-1 to TRBJ1-1, with D hard to call. The V end lost 2 bases, the J end lost 5 bases, and 12 bases lay between the germline ends. This CDR3 is 13 amino acids long. Germline V gives CDR1 DFQATT, CDR2 SNEGSKA (reference sequence). Here the CDR3 DNA reads TGCAGTGCTAGAAGGGCCGGTGGAACTGAAGCTTTCTTT. As protein: CSARRAGGTEAFF.